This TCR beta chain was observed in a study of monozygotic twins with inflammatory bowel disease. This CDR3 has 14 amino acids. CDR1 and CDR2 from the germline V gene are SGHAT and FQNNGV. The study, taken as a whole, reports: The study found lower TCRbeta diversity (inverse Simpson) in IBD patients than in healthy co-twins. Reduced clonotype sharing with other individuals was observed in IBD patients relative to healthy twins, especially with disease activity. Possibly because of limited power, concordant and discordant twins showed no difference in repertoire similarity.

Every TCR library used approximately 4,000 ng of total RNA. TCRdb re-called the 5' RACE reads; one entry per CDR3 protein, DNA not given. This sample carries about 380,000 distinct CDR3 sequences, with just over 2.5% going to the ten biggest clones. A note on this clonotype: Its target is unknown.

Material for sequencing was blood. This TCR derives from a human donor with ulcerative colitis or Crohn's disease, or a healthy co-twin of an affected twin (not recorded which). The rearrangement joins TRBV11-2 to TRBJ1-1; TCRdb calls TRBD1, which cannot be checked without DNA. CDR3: CASSLETGGTEAFF.